What follows are 6 T cell receptor beta chains derived from one specimen sequenced in a study of beta chain features in type 1 diabetes. Study results and caveats: Moderate but significant shortening of TCRB CDR3s was recorded in all four CD4+ subsets from Type 1 diabetes patients.

Their cognate antigens are unknown. As every portion of the isolated RNA was reverse transcribed, the sequencing read expressed TCRB transcripts. Repertoires were generated with immunoSEQ multiplex PCR, while TCRdb's copy carries only in-frame clones and drops some. The data hold 680,000 or so clones, with under 15% observed a single time. The specimen sequenced was naive CD4+ T cells from blood. These receptor sequences come from a man between 18 and 29 years old with type 1 diabetes.

This clone was counted a few times. The chain uses TRBV11-2 and TRBJ2-3; the D gene is possibly TRBD1 (6 bases). Germline CDR1 SGHAT, CDR2 FQNNGV. The CDR3 contains 16 residues. V lost 5 bases, J lost 5 bases, and 20 bases lay in between. The CDR3 reads CASSPPQTGFGDTQYF. For the CDR3, the DNA is TGTGCCAGCAGCCCTCCCCAAACAGGGTTCGGAGATACGCAGTATTTT.

This clone was detected a few times. The rearrangement uses TRBV9 and TRBJ1-1; 8 bases agree with TRBD1. Germline V gene lookup returns CDR1 SGDLS and CDR2 YYNGEE. This CDR3 contains 15 residues. Unmatched junction bases numbered 4, after V lost 3 bases and J lost 0 bases. Written as DNA, the CDR3 is TGTGCCAGCAGCGCAGACAGGGGAATGAACACTGAAGCTTTCTTT. The encoded protein is CASSADRGMNTEAFF.

V is TRBV30 and J is TRBJ2-3; 12 nucleotides line up with TRBD1. J gave up 3 bases and V 0 bases, and 4 bases lay outside the gene matches. The CDR3 is 16 amino acids. Per the germline V gene, CDR1 is GTSNPN and CDR2 is SVGIG (reference sequence). The chain's CDR3 is CAWSVGTGGSTDTQYF. CDR3 DNA sequence: TGTGCCTGGAGTGTTGGGACAGGGGGCTCGACAGATACGCAGTATTTT.

This clone was picked up a small number of times. This rearrangement joins TRBV5-1 to TRBJ1-1; D not resolved. V lost 0 bases and J 0 bases, leaving 21 bases between the germline ends. The CDR3 contains 19 residues. In germline, CDR1 is SGHRS, CDR2 YFSETQ. The CDR3 region is CASSLDPTEVDLMNTEAFF. DNA of the CDR3: TGCGCCAGCAGCTTGGACCCGACGGAGGTTGATCTCATGAACACTGAAGCTTTCTTT. The whole variable domain, filled in from reference TRBV5-1 and TRBJ1-1, reads KAGVTQTPRYLIKTRGQQVTLSCSPISGHRSVSWYQQTPGQGLQFLFEYFSETQRNKGNFPGRFSGRQFSNSRSEMNVSTLELGDSALYLCASSLDPTEVDLMNTEAFFGQGTRLTVV.

This clone was seen only a few times. The chain uses TRBV2 and TRBJ1-6; TRBD1 matches 10 bases. The CDR3 runs 14 residues. Germline-derived CDR1 and CDR2 are SNHLY and FYNNEI. J lost 7 bases, V lost 6 bases, and 3 bases had no gene match. The CDR3 nucleotides read TGTGCCAGCAGCAAGGGACAGGGGAATTCACCCCTCCACTTT. Amino acids: CASSKGQGNSPLHF.

This chain uses TRBV30 with TRBJ2-2; D gene unclear. Germline V lookup: CDR1 GTSNPN, CDR2 SVGIG (reference sequence). Trimming shortened V by 3 bases and J by 13 bases, and 12 bases separated the two germline ends. There are 11 residues in the CDR3. CDR3 nucleotides: TGTGCCTGGAGGTTTGGATTCGGGCTGTTTTTT. Translated: CAWRFGFGLFF.